The 27 T cell receptor beta chains listed next were all sequenced from one sample in a study of shared clonotypes between healthy human individuals. Profiled with immunoSEQ multiplex PCR; TCRdb holds only in-frame clones, not every one. The sample lists some 2,500,000 clones; under 95% were seen once. The sample was naive CD4+ T cells from PBMCs. Subset meaning: CD45RA+ positively selected. Every receptor here comes from a man in his late teens or twenties in good health. Some clones in this sample may be carry-over from other donors' samples.

The chain is built from TRBV28 and TRBJ2-1; D not certain. Trimming took 8 bases from V and 8 from J, leaving 10 bases between them. This CDR3 comprises 11 residues. Germline CDR1 MDHEN, CDR2 SYDVKM. The chain's CDR3 is CASSQRHEQFF. CDR3 sequence (DNA): TGTGCCAGCTCCCAACGGCATGAGCAGTTCTTC.

This clone was recorded once. The V gene is TRBV19, the J gene TRBJ1-2; weak D call: TRBD1 (5 bases). Trimming cost V 2 bases and J 5 bases, with 12 bases left between them. Germline V CDR1 and CDR2: LNHDA, SQIVND (reference sequence). This CDR3 spans 14 amino acids. CDR3 sequence reads: CASSIFGTAYGYTF. CDR3 nucleotides: TGTGCCAGTAGTATATTCGGGACCGCTTATGGCTACACCTTC.

The chain recombines TRBV6-1 with TRBJ2-1; D uncertain. Trimming took off 5 bases at V and 5 bases at J, with 10 bases between the two ends. From germline, CDR1 is MNHNS and CDR2 SASEGT. The CDR3 is made up of 13 amino acids. CDR3 nucleotides: TGTGCCAGCAGTACGACGGACGACAATGAGCAGTTCTTC. This translates into CASSTTDDNEQFF.

The chain has TRBV7-8 and TRBJ1-1; D is ambiguous. Trimming pared 8 bases from V and 4 bases from J, leaving 35 bases between. In germline, CDR1 is SGHVS, CDR2 FQNEAQ. The CDR3 runs 20 residues. The CDR3 region has the DNA TGTGCCAGCTCTCGACGGGCCCGGGAGGCTGGGGAACCGCATGGCACTGAAGCTTTCTTT. Translated: CASSRRAREAGEPHGTEAFF. The variable domain in full, completed from reference TRBV7-8 and TRBJ1-1, reads GAGVSQSPRYKVAKRGQDVALRCDPISGHVSLFWYQQALGQGPEFLTYFQNEAQLDKSGLPSDRFFAERPEGSVSTLKIQRTQQEDSAVYLCASSRRAREAGEPHGTEAFFGQGTRLTVV.

In the case of this clone: Other nucleotide sequences from this sample produce the same CDR3. V usage is TRBV2 and J usage is TRBJ1-1; 8 nucleotides match TRBD1. The germline CDR1 and CDR2 sequences are SNHLY and FYNNEI. The CDR3 runs to 13 residues. V lost 3 bases, J lost 5 bases, and 2 bases stayed unmatched. CDR3 nucleotides: TGTGCCAGCAGTGATGACAGGGGAACTGAAGCTTTCTTT. This gives the protein CASSDDRGTEAFF. Full variable domain (remainder filled in from reference TRBV2 and TRBJ1-1): EPEVTQTPSHQVTQMGQEVILRCVPISNHLYFYWYRQILGQKVEFLVSFYNNEISEKSEIFDDQFSVERPDGSNFTLKIRSTKLEDSAMYFCASSDDRGTEAFFGQGTRLTVV.

In its sample, this clone was seen once. The chain links TRBV27 to TRBJ1-5, with 10 bases identical to TRBD1. The CDR3 has 15 residues. From germline, CDR1 is MNHEY and CDR2 SMNVEV (reference sequence). The ends lost 5 bases at V and 6 bases at J; junction bases unmatched: 7. The CDR3 here is CASSARDRGGQPQHF. The DNA for the CDR3 is TGTGCCAGCAGTGCCCGGGACAGGGGCGGTCAGCCCCAGCATTTT.

Note on this clone: In the same sample, other DNA sequences code for this CDR3. The CDR3 sequence is CASSLAISGANVLTF. The CDR3 region has the DNA TGCGCCAGCAGCTTGGCCATCTCTGGGGCCAACGTCCTGACTTTC. The chain is built from TRBV5-1 and TRBJ2-6; no reliable D call. CDR1 SGHRS and CDR2 YFSETQ come from the germline V gene. The V gene lost 0 bases and the J gene lost 0 bases, with 4 bases spanning the gap. The length of the CDR3 is 15 residues. Using reference TRBV5-1 and TRBJ2-6 for the parts outside the CDR3, the full variable domain is KAGVTQTPRYLIKTRGQQVTLSCSPISGHRSVSWYQQTPGQGLQFLFEYFSETQRNKGNFPGRFSGRQFSNSRSEMNVSTLELGDSALYLCASSLAISGANVLTFGAGSRLTVL.

This chain connects TRBV11-1 to TRBJ2-6; the D gene is possibly TRBD2 (5 bases). The V gene lost 5 bases and the J gene lost 0 bases, with 8 bases spanning the gap. This CDR3 comprises 15 residues. The germline V gene encodes CDR1 SGHAT and CDR2 FQDESV (reference sequence). In DNA, the CDR3 is TGTGCCAGCAGCCCACGGGGCTCTGGGGCCAACGTCCTGACTTTC. Protein sequence: CASSPRGSGANVLTF.

The chain uses TRBV5-1 and TRBJ2-7; 9 positions agree with TRBD2. Germline lookup yields CDR1 SGHRS and CDR2 YFSETQ. Trimming cost V 0 bases and J 4 bases; bases outside gene matches: 5. The CDR3 length is 15 residues. CDR3 amino acids: CASSLEVSGSYEQYF. The CDR3 nucleotides are TGCGCCAGCAGCTTGGAAGTTAGCGGGAGTTACGAGCAGTACTTC.

This clone occurred once. The chain has TRBV19 and TRBJ1-1, with D tentatively TRBD1 (5 bases). The CDR3 is made up of 15 amino acids. Germline V gives CDR1 LNHDA, CDR2 SQIVND (reference sequence). The V end was cut by 4 bases, the J end by 2 bases, with 14 bases between. The CDR3, as DNA: TGTGCCAGTAGTAGTACGACAGTGAAAAACACTGAAGCTTTCTTT. Translating gives CASSSTTVKNTEAFF.

The chain carries TRBV18 and TRBJ1-1; tentatively, D is TRBD1 (6 bases). V was cut by 3 bases and J by 6 bases, with 14 bases left in between. In germline, CDR1 is KGHSH, CDR2 LQKENI. This CDR3 spans 14 amino acids. CDR3 loop: CASSPQTGIPEAFF. CDR3 bases: TGTGCCAGCTCACCTCAAACAGGGATCCCTGAAGCTTTCTTT.

This clone was detected once. This rearrangement joins TRBV4-1 to TRBJ2-5, with D perhaps matching TRBD1 (5 bases). Trimming cost V 2 bases and J 1 base, with 14 bases left between them. Germline assignment: CDR1 MGHRA and CDR2 YSYEKL. The CDR3 is 16 amino acids. The CDR3 here is CASSQTPPGFQETQYF. The CDR3 bases are TGCGCCAGCAGCCAAACCCCCCCAGGGTTCCAAGAGACCCAGTACTTC.

The CDR3 is CASRKPGQKETQYF. The CDR3 nucleotides read TGTGCCAGCAGAAAGCCGGGACAGAAAGAGACCCAGTACTTC. The chain links TRBV28 to TRBJ2-5; 7 bases are shared with TRBD1. J lost 3 bases, V lost 6 bases, and 7 bases had no gene match. The CDR3 loop spans 14 amino acids. Germline CDR1 and CDR2: MDHEN and SYDVKM. Supplemented by reference TRBV28 and TRBJ2-5, the full variable domain reads DVKVTQSSRYLVKRTGEKVFLECVQDMDHENMFWYRQDPGLGLRLIYFSYDVKMKEKGDIPEGYSVSREKKERFSLILESASTNQTSMYLCASRKPGQKETQYFGPGTRLLVL.

The rearrangement uses TRBV5-5 and TRBJ2-2; maybe TRBD1 (6 bases). Looked up from germline, CDR1 is SGHKS and CDR2 is YYEKEE (reference sequence). The V end was cut by 6 bases, the J end by 1 base, with 13 bases between. This CDR3 has 15 amino acids. This CDR3 reads CASMQVGQNTGELFF. In DNA, the CDR3 is TGTGCCAGCATGCAAGTGGGACAGAACACCGGGGAGCTGTTTTTT.

This clone is a singleton in its sample. The DNA for the CDR3 is TGTGCCAGCAGCTCTCAGCGGACTAGCGGGAGTGGGAGTTGCGAGCAGTACTTC. Its protein product is CASSSQRTSGSGSCEQYF. The gene calls are TRBV27 and TRBJ2-7; TRBD2 agrees at 13 bases. V gave up 6 bases and J gave up 6 bases; unmatched junction bases: 17. The CDR3 is 18 residues long. The germline gives CDR1 MNHEY, CDR2 SMNVEV (reference sequence).

CDR3 in amino acids: CASNRGQGASIDEQFF. Here the CDR3 DNA reads TGTGCCAGTAATCGTGGGCAGGGGGCTTCAATCGATGAGCAGTTCTTC. The chain joins TRBV19 to TRBJ2-1, with 8 bases matching TRBD1. CDR1 and CDR2 from the germline V gene are LNHDA and SQIVND (reference sequence). V gave up 7 bases and J gave up 8 bases; unmatched junction bases: 16. This CDR3 spans 16 amino acids.

The rearrangement links TRBV27 to TRBJ2-3; D is unclear. The CDR3 is 17 residues long. Germline loops: CDR1 MNHEY, CDR2 SMNVEV (reference sequence). V was shortened by 1 base and J by 2 bases, with 16 bases between the two germline ends. The chain's CDR3 is CASSLLGLVSLTDTQYF. CDR3 nucleotides: TGTGCCAGCAGTTTATTAGGTCTTGTATCCCTCACAGATACGCAGTATTTT.

This chain links TRBV30 with TRBJ1-2; D ambiguous. The V end lost 1 base, the J end lost 5 bases, and 5 bases lay between the germline ends. The length of the CDR3 is 11 residues. CDR1 and CDR2 from the germline V gene are GTSNPN and SVGIG (reference sequence). The CDR3 region is CAWSGLYGYTF. In DNA, the CDR3 is TGTGCCTGGAGTGGTCTTTATGGCTACACCTTC. The variable domain in full, completed from reference TRBV30 and TRBJ1-2, reads SQTIHQWPATLVQPVGSPLSLECTVEGTSNPNLYWYRQAAGRGLQLLFYSVGIGQISSEVPQNLSASRPQDRQFILSSKKLLLSDSGFYLCAWSGLYGYTFGSGTRLTVV.

This clone has a handful of counts. The gene calls are TRBV5-1 and TRBJ2-2, with D perhaps matching TRBD1 (6 bases). The length of the CDR3 is 13 residues. CDR1 SGHRS and CDR2 YFSETQ come from the germline V gene. The ends were cut back, 4 bases at V and 9 bases at J, with 13 bases in the middle. This chain's CDR3 is CASSLDSQRELFF. The CDR3 nucleotides read TGCGCCAGCAGCCTGGACAGCCAGCGGGAGCTGTTTTTT.

This sequence joins TRBV11-3 and TRBJ2-1; D possibly corresponds to TRBD1 (6 bases). CDR1 SGHNT and CDR2 YENEEA come from the germline V gene. Trimming pared 3 bases from V and 5 bases from J, leaving 14 bases between. CDR3 length equals 15 residues. The CDR3 is CASSFGWQGNNEQFF. CDR3 DNA sequence: TGTGCCAGCAGCTTTGGGTGGCAGGGGAACAATGAGCAGTTCTTC. The variable domain in full, with the rest retrieved from reference TRBV11-3 and TRBJ2-1, is EAGVVQSPRYKIIEKKQPVAFWCNPISGHNTLYWYLQNLGQGPELLIRYENEEAVDDSQLPKDRFSAERLKGVDSTLKIQPAELGDSAVYLCASSFGWQGNNEQFFGPGTRLTVL.

This clone appeared a single time. The V gene is TRBV28, the J gene TRBJ2-1; D is undetermined. The CDR3 consists of 18 residues. Germline CDR1 MDHEN, CDR2 SYDVKM. Trimming cost V 4 bases and J 0 bases, with 19 bases left between them. CDR3 DNA: TGTGCCAGCAGTTCCTCGCTTAGGGATTTGGACTCCTACAATGAGCAGTTCTTC. It codes for CASSSSLRDLDSYNEQFF.

V gene TRBV6-5 combines with J gene TRBJ2-7; D gene unclear. Germline V gene data show CDR1 as MNHEY and CDR2 as SVGAGI. Deletions cut 6 bases from V and 2 bases from J, with 14 bases between. The CDR3 sequence is 14 residues long. The CDR3 spells CASRPEPVTYEQYF. Written as DNA, the CDR3 is TGTGCCAGCAGACCCGAGCCCGTCACCTACGAGCAGTACTTC.

This rearrangement joins TRBV5-6 to TRBJ2-7; 9 bases map to TRBD2. CDR1 and CDR2 (germline): SGHDT, YYEEEE. The CDR3 has 15 amino acids. The junction had 7 bases not matched to a gene; V was cut back by 0 bases and J by 6 bases. CDR3 in amino acids: CASSLAGGRAGEQYF. The DNA of the CDR3 is TGTGCCAGCAGCTTGGCGGGCGGGAGGGCCGGCGAGCAGTACTTC.

The CDR3 DNA sequence: TGTGCCAGCAGCCTTACGGACGGGGCGAACACTGAAGCTTTCTTT. Translated, it gives CASSLTDGANTEAFF. The chain joins TRBV9 to TRBJ1-1, with D possibly matching TRBD1 (5 bases). Trimming removed 4 bases at V and 1 base at J, with 14 bases between. This CDR3 spans 15 amino acids. Per germline, CDR1 SGDLS and CDR2 YYNGEE.

The chain uses TRBV29-1 and TRBJ2-5, with D possibly TRBD2 on 6 matching bases. The DNA end favors TRBJ2-7, so the J call may be wrong. CDR1 SQVTM and CDR2 ANQGSEA come from the germline V gene. The CDR3 runs 12 residues. DNA of the CDR3: TGCAGCGTTCCGCTGGGGGGACGCGAGCAGTACTTC. It codes for CSVPLGGREQYF.

J is TRBJ1-5 and V is TRBV27, with D unresolved. Germline loops: CDR1 MNHEY, CDR2 SMNVEV (reference sequence). This CDR3 has 18 residues. V was shortened by 3 bases and J by 9 bases, with 27 bases between the two germline ends. The CDR3 region is CASSFSLSGFPPRWPQHF. CDR3 nucleotides: TGTGCCAGCAGTTTTTCTCTATCGGGGTTCCCGCCTAGGTGGCCCCAGCATTTT.

This chain uses TRBV2 with TRBJ1-1; 8 bases agree with TRBD1. V lost 7 bases and J lost 4; bases outside the gene matches: 11. The germline V gene has CDR1 SNHLY and CDR2 FYNNEI. The CDR3 covers 15 residues. The CDR3 here is CASTVMTGVGTEAFF. The CDR3, as DNA: TGTGCCAGCACCGTCATGACAGGGGTCGGCACTGAAGCTTTCTTT.